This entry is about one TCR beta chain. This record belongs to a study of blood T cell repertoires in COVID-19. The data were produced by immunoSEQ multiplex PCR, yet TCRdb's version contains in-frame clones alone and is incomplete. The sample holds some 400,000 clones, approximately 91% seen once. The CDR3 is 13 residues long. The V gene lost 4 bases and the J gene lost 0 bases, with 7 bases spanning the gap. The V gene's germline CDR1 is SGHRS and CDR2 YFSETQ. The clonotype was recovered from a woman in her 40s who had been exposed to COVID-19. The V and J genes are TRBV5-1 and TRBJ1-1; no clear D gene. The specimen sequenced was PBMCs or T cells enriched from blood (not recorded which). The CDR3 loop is CASSGGLNTEAFF. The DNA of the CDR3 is TGCGCCAGCAGCGGCGGCTTGAACACTGAAGCTTTCTTT.